This is a list of T cell receptor beta chains from one sample in a study of beta chain features in type 1 diabetes. Profiling relied on immunoSEQ multiplex PCR, and the TCRdb table lists in-frame clones only, not all of them. This table has roughly 240,000 clones, roughly 25% appearing once. Input material: naive CD4+ T cells from blood. These receptors came from a woman in her twenties or thirties with type 1 diabetes. Both conserved end residues are part of each CDR3. A D gene is named only where the DNA matches it firmly. Size values are once, few and many counts, or a class for expanded clones, and some rows have none.

d_call cdr3_length clone_size j_call v_call cdr3_nt cdr3_aa
NA 15 few TRBJ1-2 TRBV29-1 TGCAGCGTTGAAGCGAGCCCACGGTCGAGCTATGGCTACACCTTC CSVEASPRSSYGYTF
TRBD1 13 NA TRBJ2-7 TRBV11-2 TGTGCCAGCAGCCCTGGACAGGGAACCGAGCAGTACTTC CASSPGQGTEQYF
TRBD1 16 few TRBJ2-3 TRBV15 TGTGCCACCACCCGGGGGGACAGGGGGCATGGAGATACGCAGTATTTT CATTRGDRGHGDTQYF
TRBD1 14 few TRBJ2-7 TRBV28 TGTGCCAGCAGATTAGGGACAGGCTCCTACGAGCAGTACTTC CASRLGTGSYEQYF
NA 15 NA TRBJ2-1 TRBV10-3 TGTGCCATCAGTGCGACTTCGAGCTCCTACAATGAGCAGTTCTTC CAISATSSSYNEQFF
TRBD1 13 NA TRBJ2-7 TRBV7-2 TGTGCCAGCAGCCGGGACAGGGTGGGCGAGCAGTACTTC CASSRDRVGEQYF
TRBD2 15 once TRBJ2-6 TRBV2 TGTGCCAGCGTAGCGGGAGACTCTGGGGCCAACGTCCTGACTTTC CASVAGDSGANVLTF
TRBD2 16 once TRBJ2-1 TRBV4-2 TGTGCCAGCAGCCAATCAACTAGCGGGTCCTACAATGAGCAGTTCTTC CASSQSTSGSYNEQFF
NA 12 once TRBJ2-1 TRBV15 TGTGCCACCAGCAGAGATCGAGGTGAGCAGTTCTTC CATSRDRGEQFF
NA 12 NA TRBJ1-5 TRBV29-1 TGCAGCGTTGGAGGGAGCAATCAGCCCCAGCATTTT CSVGGSNQPQHF
NA 11 NA TRBJ2-5 TRBV27 TGTGCCAGCAGTTCCTCAGGGCTCCAGTACTTC CASSSSGLQYF
TRBD1 16 few TRBJ2-6 TRBV30 TGTGCCTGGAGTGAGGGACAGCCGGGGGGGGCCAACGTCCTGACTTTC CAWSEGQPGGANVLTF
TRBD1 15 few TRBJ1-1 TRBV5-1 TGCGCCAGCAGCCGGTTTGACAGGGGAAGCGCTGAAGCTTTCTTT CASSRFDRGSAEAFF
TRBD2 17 few TRBJ2-1 TRBV13 TGTGCCAGCAGCTTATTACGAGCTAGCGGGAAGTTGGGTGAGCAGTTCTTC CASSLLRASGKLGEQFF
NA 15 NA TRBJ2-7 TRBV5-4 TGTGCCAGCAGCTTGTCCGTAGGGGAGGTCGGCGAGCAGTACTTC CASSLSVGEVGEQYF
TRBD1 18 few TRBJ2-7 TRBV7-9 TGTGCCAGCAGCTCCCGACAAGCCTTAGACAGGGATGCCTACGAGCAGTACTTC CASSSRQALDRDAYEQYF
NA 12 NA TRBJ2-5 TRBV30 TGTGCCTGGAGTGTACTAGCAGAGACCCAGTACTTC CAWSVLAETQYF
NA 17 NA TRBJ2-6 TRBV19 TGTGCCAGTAGCCGCCAGGCCAGGAACTCTGGGGCCAACGTCCTGACTTTC CASSRQARNSGANVLTF
NA 15 NA TRBJ2-7 TRBV15 TGTGCCACCAGCAGAGGGGAGTCCCCCCCGGCCGAGCAGTACTTC CATSRGESPPAEQYF
TRBD1 16 once TRBJ1-1 TRBV18 TGTGCCAGCTCACCACGAGACGGCGCAGGGGGCACTGAAGCTTTCTTT CASSPRDGAGGTEAFF
TRBD1 14 NA TRBJ1-1 TRBV7-3 TGTGCCAGCAGCGTGGACAGGGAGGAACCTGAAGCTTTCTTT CASSVDREEPEAFF
TRBD1 13 few TRBJ1-2 TRBV2 TGTGCCAGCAGCGCCACAGGGGGCAGTGGCTACACCTTC CASSATGGSGYTF
TRBD1 15 once TRBJ1-2 TRBV18 TGTGCCAGCTCACCCGGACAGGGTTCGGACTATGGCTACACCTTC CASSPGQGSDYGYTF
NA 15 NA TRBJ2-2 TRBV9 TGTGCCAGCAGCGTAGCTGGGGACTTTTACGGGGAGCTGTTTTTT CASSVAGDFYGELFF
NA 12 NA TRBJ2-7 TRBV27 TGTGCCAGCTCGGGCCAGGGGCTACGAAGGTACTTC CASSGQGLRRYF
TRBD2 15 once TRBJ2-3 TRBV11-2 TGTGCCAGCAGCCTAGGACTAGCGGCCACAGATACGCAGTATTTT CASSLGLAATDTQYF
TRBD2 15 few TRBJ2-1 TRBV29-1 TGCAGCGTTGAACGTGTAGCGGGAGCCTACAATGAGCAGTTCTTC CSVERVAGAYNEQFF
NA 16 NA TRBJ2-5 TRBV9 TGTGCCAGCAGCGGATGGGGACAGCGGGGGCAGGAGACCCAGTACTTC CASSGWGQRGQETQYF
NA 13 few TRBJ2-1 TRBV29-1 TGCAGCGTTGAAGAGGTGGAGGGCTATGAGCAGTTCTTC CSVEEVEGYEQFF
TRBD1 14 few TRBJ1-3 TRBV5-4 TGTGCCAGCAGCCTGACAGGGGCTGGAAACACCATATATTTT CASSLTGAGNTIYF
NA 14 NA TRBJ2-4 TRBV27 TGTGCCAGCAGCGATGGGTGGGGCCGGGACATTCAGTACTTC CASSDGWGRDIQYF
TRBD1 14 NA TRBJ1-1 TRBV4-1 TGCGCCAGCAGACGAGGGGGCTCGAACACTGAAGCTTTCTTT CASRRGGSNTEAFF
NA 13 few TRBJ2-2 TRBV29-1 TGCAGCGTTGGGCGGGGGCGCACCGGGGAGCTGTTTTTT CSVGRGRTGELFF
TRBD2 16 once TRBJ2-7 TRBV18 TGTGCCAGCTCACCAATCCCAGGGAGGGTCCCCTACGAGCAGTACTTC CASSPIPGRVPYEQYF
TRBD1 14 NA TRBJ2-7 TRBV5-1 TGCGCCAGCAAGGAATCGGGACAGTCCTACGAGCAGTACTTC CASKESGQSYEQYF
NA 16 few TRBJ2-2 TRBV9 TGTGCCAGCAGCGCCCCCGGAGAGGTGGTGACCGGGGAGCTGTTTTTT CASSAPGEVVTGELFF
TRBD2 15 NA TRBJ2-5 TRBV28 TGTGCCAGCAGTTCACGGGGGAGGGTCGTGGAGACCCAGTACTTC CASSSRGRVVETQYF
TRBD2 17 NA TRBJ2-1 TRBV29-1 TGCAGCGTTCACTCTCCGGGACTAGCGGGTCGAGGCAATGAGCAGTTCTTC CSVHSPGLAGRGNEQFF
TRBD2 15 NA TRBJ2-7 TRBV7-9 TGTGCCAGCAGCAAGGACCTAGCGGGAGACTACGAGCAGTACTTC CASSKDLAGDYEQYF
NA 12 NA TRBJ2-1 TRBV11-1 TGTGCCAGCAGCCCAGAAGTCAATGAGCAGTTCTTC CASSPEVNEQFF